The subject of this entry is one T cell receptor (beta chain). As yet, its antigen is unknown. Pooling covered second doses at about 4 or about 12 weeks. The data were obtained in a study of T cell responses to AZD1222 COVID-19 vaccine. Trimming left V 1 base short and J 1 base short, with 9 bases between. Germline V CDR1 and CDR2: SGHVS, FQNEAQ. This CDR3 contains 15 residues. Overall study results and limits: The donor cohort was predominantly white British with a female majority, and clonal diversity may have been underestimated. Spike was spanned by vaccine-associated CD4 TCRs, with dominance at 160-218 and 743-854. Within unmutated variant regions lay the reported targets of nearly half of spike-specific TCRs.

Measured with immunoSEQ multiplex PCR; TCRdb has only the in-frame clones, and not every one. This table has some 110,000 clones, around 90% appearing once. The V and J genes are TRBV7-8 and TRBJ2-3; weak D call: TRBD1 (5 bases). The sequence derives from an adult who received the AZD1222 COVID-19 vaccine. This specimen was peripheral blood, taken 28 days after the second AZD1222 dose. The CDR3 DNA reads as TGTGCCAGCAGCTTAGTCCAGGGCCGCACAGATACGCAGTATTTT. It translates to CASSLVQGRTDTQYF.